This entry lists 18 T cell receptor beta chains sequenced from one sample in a study of persistence of HIV-infected CD4 T cells. Sequencing used immunoSEQ version 4 in survey mode. The data were produced by immunoSEQ multiplex PCR, yet TCRdb's version contains in-frame clones alone and is incomplete. The sample lists 25,000 to 35,000 clones, around 82% occurring once. Which antigens these TCRs recognize remains unknown. The stimulus was lysate of CMV-infected fibroblasts, 9 to 10 ug/mL. Sorted nonresponding memory CD4+ T cells were CD40L-negative, CD69-negative, CD45RO-high. This specimen was CD4+ T cells sorted from PBMCs after 18-hour stimulation, taken from a patient who received antiretroviral therapy. These receptors were taken from an adult woman with HIV who was CMV-seropositive.

This chain uses TRBV25-1 with TRBJ1-2; a possible D gene is TRBD1 (6 bases). The CDR3 consists of 17 residues. Per germline, CDR1 MGHDK and CDR2 SYGVNS. V dropped 3 bases and J dropped 6 bases, with 23 bases sitting between them. CDR3 sequence (DNA): TGTGCCAGCAGTGACCCGTTCGCAGGAAGGGGGATGAATGGCTACACCTTC. Its protein product is CASSDPFAGRGMNGYTF.

J is TRBJ2-5 and V is TRBV30, with no clear D. This CDR3 is built from 12 residues. The ends were cut back, 4 bases at V and 2 bases at J, with 8 bases in the middle. Germline lookup yields CDR1 GTSNPN and CDR2 SVGIG (reference sequence). CDR3 in amino acids: CAWTVSQETQYF. The CDR3 coding sequence is TGTGCCTGGACAGTCAGTCAAGAGACCCAGTACTTC.

This clone has a handful of counts. The rearrangement uses TRBV19 and TRBJ1-2; 7 bases agree with TRBD1. After removal of 7 bases from V and 6 bases from J, the junction contained 17 bases not matched to a gene. CDR1 is LNHDA and CDR2 is SQIVND in the germline V gene (reference sequence). This CDR3 is 16 amino acids long. CDR3 loop: CASTLRGGLPRDGYTF. The CDR3 bases are TGTGCCAGTACCCTCAGGGGGGGACTACCTAGGGATGGCTACACCTTC.

For the CDR3, the DNA is TGTGCCAGCAGCGGTCGGACTAGCGGGGGACTTGGTACGCAGTATTTT. It is translated as CASSGRTSGGLGTQYF. The chain joins TRBV9 to TRBJ2-3; 13 nucleotides align to TRBD2. The CDR3 runs 16 residues. V shed 3 bases, J shed 8 bases, and the junction held 9 bases outside the gene matches. Per germline, CDR1 SGDLS and CDR2 YYNGEE. The full variable domain, completed using reference TRBV9 and TRBJ2-3, is DSGVTQTPKHLITATGQRVTLRCSPRSGDLSVYWYQQSLDQGLQFLIQYYNGEERAKGNILERFSAQQFPDLHSELNLSSLELGDSALYFCASSGRTSGGLGTQYFGPGTRLTVL.

V usage is TRBV12-5 and J usage is TRBJ1-6, with 10 bases matching TRBD1. The CDR3 sequence is 16 residues long. Trimming at V came to 5 bases and at J to 7 bases, leaving 8 bases not matched to a gene. Per the germline V gene, CDR1 is LGHNT and CDR2 is FRNRAP. The CDR3 DNA sequence: TGTGCTAGTGGTGCCAATTGGGGACAGGGGAATTCACCCCTCCACTTT. Residues: CASGANWGQGNSPLHF.

This clone was detected a few times. The CDR3 loop reads CSASKTSGGQTYNEQFF. DNA of the CDR3: TGCAGTGCTAGTAAGACTAGCGGGGGTCAAACCTACAATGAGCAGTTCTTC. This chain connects TRBV20-1 to TRBJ2-1; 12 positions match TRBD2. Germline CDR1 DFQATT, CDR2 SNEGSKA (reference sequence). This CDR3 region has 17 residues. J was trimmed by 2 bases and V by 3 bases; bases with no gene match: 8.

V and J are TRBV12-3 or TRBV12-4 and TRBJ2-7, with D unresolved. V was pared by 5 bases and J by 6 bases, with 8 bases between. This CDR3 is 11 amino acids long. The CDR3, as DNA: TGTGCCAGCAGTCTGTCCGGCGAGCAGTACTTC. This encodes CASSLSGEQYF.

The chain links TRBV5-1 to TRBJ2-7, with D possibly being TRBD1 (5 bases). The CDR3 is 14 residues long. With 4 bases removed from V and 3 bases from J, the gap between germline ends came to 14 bases. CDR1 and CDR2 (germline): SGHRS, YFSETQ. This chain's CDR3 is CASSPRVTDYEQYF. DNA of the CDR3: TGCGCCAGCAGCCCCAGGGTCACGGACTACGAGCAGTACTTC.

The V gene is TRBV12-3 or TRBV12-4, the J gene TRBJ1-6, with D hard to call. CDR3 size: 11 residues. V was pared by 2 bases and J by 12 bases, with 5 bases between. CDR3 amino acids: CASSLRGPLHF. The CDR3 DNA reads as TGTGCCAGCAGTTTACGGGGACCCCTCCACTTT.

A few counts support this clone. Other DNA sequences in this sample translate to the same CDR3. This sequence joins TRBV5-1 and TRBJ2-7; 12 bases are a match to TRBD1. CDR1 is SGHRS, CDR2 YFSETQ, per germline. The CDR3 spans 14 residues. The ends lost 4 bases at V and 4 bases at J; junction bases unmatched: 3. The CDR3 loop reads CASSPGQGAYEQYF. As DNA, the CDR3 is TGCGCCAGCAGCCCGGGACAGGGGGCTTACGAGCAGTACTTC.

The gene calls are TRBV21-1 and TRBJ1-3. TRBV21-1 is a documented pseudogene. CDR3 length equals 17 residues. CDR3 nucleotides: TGTGCCAGCAGCTGTCGAGGGGACTTTAGCTCTGGAAACACCATATATTTT. Translation gives CASSCRGDFSSGNTIYF.

The rearrangement links TRBV5-4 to TRBJ1-1; the D is unclear. Trimming left V 0 bases short and J 4 bases short, with 7 bases between. The germline gives CDR1 SGHNT, CDR2 YYREEE (reference sequence). The length of the CDR3 is 13 residues. CDR3: CASSLERFTEAFF. Written as DNA, the CDR3 is TGTGCCAGCAGCTTGGAACGGTTCACTGAAGCTTTCTTT.

This rearrangement joins TRBV2 to TRBJ1-4; 8 nucleotides agree with TRBD1. The CDR3 spans 23 residues. With 4 bases clipped from V and 0 bases from J, the junction kept 25 bases outside the gene matches. Germline V gene lookup returns CDR1 SNHLY and CDR2 FYNNEI. The CDR3 is CASSVGVTGGGLGARTTNEKLFF. The CDR3, as DNA: TGTGCCAGCAGTGTCGGTGTTACAGGGGGTGGTTTGGGTGCGCGCACAACTAATGAAAAACTGTTTTTT.

This sequence joins TRBV9 and TRBJ2-3; 7 positions match TRBD1. V shed 0 bases, J shed 4 bases, and the junction held 5 bases outside the gene matches. The CDR3 extends over 15 amino acids. Germline V gene data show CDR1 as SGDLS and CDR2 as YYNGEE. In DNA, the CDR3 is TGTGCCAGCAGCGTAGGAGGGGGCCTTGCAGATACGCAGTATTTT. Protein sequence: CASSVGGGLADTQYF.

The V gene is TRBV5-4, the J gene TRBJ2-2; tentatively, D is TRBD1 (5 bases). The CDR3 spans 16 residues. Per germline, CDR1 SGHNT and CDR2 YYREEE (reference sequence). The ends were cut back, 3 bases at V and 1 base at J, with 13 bases in the middle. CDR3 region: CASSSSLTVNTGELFF. DNA of the CDR3: TGTGCCAGCAGCTCCTCATTGACAGTGAACACCGGGGAGCTGTTTTTT.

J is TRBJ1-3 and V is TRBV19; 11 bases agree with TRBD1. The V gene's germline CDR1 is LNHDA and CDR2 SQIVND (reference sequence). The ends lost 5 bases at V and 0 bases at J; junction bases unmatched: 3. This CDR3 comprises 16 residues. The CDR3 DNA sequence: TGTGCCAGTAGTCTTGGGACAGGGGGCTCTGGAAACACCATATATTTT. Translated: CASSLGTGGSGNTIYF. The full variable domain, rest sourced from reference TRBV19 and TRBJ1-3, is DGGITQSPKYLFRKEGQNVTLSCEQNLNHDAMYWYRQDPGQGLRLIYYSQIVNDFQKGDIAEGYSVSREKKESFPLTVTSAQKNPTAFYLCASSLGTGGSGNTIYFGEGSWLTVV.

The chain carries TRBV18 and TRBJ1-6; 7 bases are shared with TRBD1. CDR3 size: 15 residues. The trim removed 3 bases at V and 6 bases at J, leaving 5 bases unmatched. CDR1 is KGHSH and CDR2 is LQKENI in the germline V gene. The CDR3 region is CASSPQGQSNSPLHF. In nucleotides, the CDR3 is TGTGCCAGCTCACCGCAGGGACAGAGTAATTCACCCCTCCACTTT.

V is TRBV6-5 and J is TRBJ2-1; no clear D. Between the trimmed V and J ends, which lost 2 bases and 7 bases, there was a span of 15 bases. This CDR3 has 15 amino acids. Germline CDR1 reads MNHEY; CDR2 reads SVGAGI. The CDR3 region is CASSYAQTHRNEQFF. CDR3 in DNA: TGTGCCAGCAGTTACGCACAAACTCATAGGAATGAGCAGTTCTTC.